This entry features one T cell receptor beta chain sequence. The clone's antigen remains unknown. Per-nucleotide qualities are absent, and no much larger clonotype sits a single base away. This record belongs to a study of blood T cell repertoires in COVID-19 (dated by TCRdb to about 2020). Study-level background: Collaborator samples came from the United States, Italy and Spain and covered acute and convalescent phases of COVID-19. The material from the prospective study consisted of cDNA or gDNA derived from T cells, B-cell-depleted T cells, or PBMCs. Deeply sampled blood TCRbeta repertoires from subjects exposed to, actively infected with, or recovered from COVID-19 were included in the dataset. Where available, HLA class I and class II types were taken from metadata supplied by the sample provider and were not determined by assay-based typing. The repertoires were released in a freely available public database intended as a resource for research on the immune response to SARS-CoV-2. Samples were obtained from the ongoing ImmuneRACE study (first 160 participants) and from over a thousand subjects provided by 6 global collaborators. Nearly every sample came with metadata listing a de-identified subject ID, COVID-19 status, age in years and sex.

The immunoSEQ Assay, a bias-controlled multiplex PCR, was used to amplify TCRbeta CDR3 regions from genomic DNA. In the authors' own workflow: Within the assay, amplification of reference gene primers was used to estimate how many nucleated cells each sample contained. To quantify the absolute abundance of each unique TCRbeta CDR3 rearrangement, sequence reads were collapsed and filtered. Productive Simpson clonality was computed per sample as the square root of Simpson's diversity index over productive rearrangements. Drawn from immuneACCESS, this table holds only the in-frame rearrangements with V and J called that TCRdb kept. Clones are partly lost; checked studies trace under half to an unresolved V gene and leave the rest unexplained. V and J calls and clone size are those listed in that table; D and trimming were worked out from the DNA. A total of roughly 230,000 clones appear in this sample, 80% to 90% of them only once. Of the sample, about 4.5% falls within the top ten clones.

A second Seattle source provided samples from volunteer blood donors who had recovered from COVID-19. Each collaborating institution followed its own protocols to collect whole blood in K2EDTA tubes. For TCRbeta analysis, collaborator samples were shipped as frozen whole blood, as isolated PBMCs, or as DNA extracted from either sample type. The paper as a whole reports these results and caveats: The quantity of clinical and demographic metadata differed by source and by participant and was supplied without curation.

The clonotype comes from a woman between 40 and 55 years old who had recovered from COVID-19. The sequenced material came from peripheral blood.

The bases are TGTGCCAGCAGCAACGACAGGACTGGTTATTCACCCCTCCACTTT. The encoded protein is CASSNDRTGYSPLHF. The chain links TRBV3-1 (or the pseudogene TRBV3-2) with TRBJ1-6; a tentative D call is TRBD1 (6 bases match). A distance of 16 bases separates the germline ends of V and J, which lose 5 bases and 8 bases respectively. The germline V gene (reference sequence) gives CDR1 as LGHDT and CDR2 as YNNKEL. Counted from cysteine to phenylalanine, this CDR3 has 15 amino acids. Only the CDR3 region is kept as DNA, spanning 45 bases read in frame from base 1.